This entry features one T cell receptor beta chain sequence. As yet, its antigen is unknown. RNA was isolated and reverse transcribed to cDNA, the sequencing template. The protocol was immunoSEQ multiplex PCR, while the TCRdb copy is restricted to in-frame clones and leaves out a portion. The sample has under 130,000 clones; 85% to 90% are singletons. This sample is part of a study of CD8+ T cells in alopecia areata. Turning to the study itself: Oral tofacitinib, 5 to 10 mg twice daily, was given in an open-label trial. The duration of tofacitinib was 6 to 18 months, with 6 months off drug afterward.

Study results and caveats: TCRs were shared less clearly across patients than in mice, possibly for HLA-related reasons.

Sample treatment: oral pan-JAK inhibitor, 5-10 mg twice daily. The CDR3 consists of 12 residues. Germline CDR1 reads GTSNPN; CDR2 reads SVGIG (reference sequence). The ends were cut back, 0 bases at V and 2 bases at J, with 5 bases in the middle. The source is a human donor with alopecia areata. The gene calls are TRBV30 and TRBJ2-7; D is unclear. Sequencing was performed on CD8+ T cells sorted from blood, taken at approximately week 31, from a patient treated with tofacitinib. The DNA of the CDR3 is TGTGCCTGGAGTGTCCCCGCCTACGAGCAGTACTTC. Translation: CAWSVPAYEQYF.